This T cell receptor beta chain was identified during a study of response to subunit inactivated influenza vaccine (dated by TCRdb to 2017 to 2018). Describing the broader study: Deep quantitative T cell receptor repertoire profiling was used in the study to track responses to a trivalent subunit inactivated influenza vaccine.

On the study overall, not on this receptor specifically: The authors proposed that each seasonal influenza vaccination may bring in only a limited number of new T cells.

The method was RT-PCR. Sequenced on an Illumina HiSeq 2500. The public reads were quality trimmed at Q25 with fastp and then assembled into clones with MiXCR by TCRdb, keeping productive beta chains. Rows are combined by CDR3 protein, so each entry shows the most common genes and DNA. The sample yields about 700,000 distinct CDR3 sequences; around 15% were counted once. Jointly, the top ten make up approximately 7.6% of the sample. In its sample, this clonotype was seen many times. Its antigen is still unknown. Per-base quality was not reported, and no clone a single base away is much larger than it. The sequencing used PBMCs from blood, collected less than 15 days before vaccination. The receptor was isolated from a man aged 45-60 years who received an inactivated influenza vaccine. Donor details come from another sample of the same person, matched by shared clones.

The DNA sequence is given as TGTGCCAGCAGCTCACGGGTGGTCACGACAGGCAATGAGCAGTTCTTC. Its protein product is CASSSRVVTTGNEQFF. Rearrangement joined TRBV11-1 to TRBJ2-1; the D gene is possibly TRBD1, with 6 bases matching. Deletion took 4 bases off V and 6 bases off J, with a span of 19 bases between the germline ends. From a lookup of the germline V gene (reference sequence), CDR1 and CDR2 are SGHAT and FQDESV. The CDR3 contains 16 residues, cysteine and phenylalanine counted. Just CDR3 DNA is preserved here, 48 bases in frame from base 1.